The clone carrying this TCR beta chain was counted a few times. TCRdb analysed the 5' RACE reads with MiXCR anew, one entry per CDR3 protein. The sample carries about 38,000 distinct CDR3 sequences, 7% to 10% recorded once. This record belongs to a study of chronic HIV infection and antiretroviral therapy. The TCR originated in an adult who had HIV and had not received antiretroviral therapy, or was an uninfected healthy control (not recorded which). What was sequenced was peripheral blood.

CDR3 protein: CASSLVGSLDSPLHF. The CDR3 DNA is TGCGCCAGCAGCTTGGTCGGCAGTTTAGATTCACCCCTCCACTTT. The rearrangement uses TRBV5-1 and TRBJ1-6; D is ambiguous. The CDR3 is 15 amino acids. Trimming stripped 0 bases from V and 8 bases from J, with 12 bases between. Germline values: CDR1 SGHRS, CDR2 YFSETQ. Using reference TRBV5-1 and TRBJ1-6 for the parts outside the CDR3, the full variable domain is KAGVTQTPRYLIKTRGQQVTLSCSPISGHRSVSWYQQTPGQGLQFLFEYFSETQRNKGNFPGRFSGRQFSNSRSEMNVSTLELGDSALYLCASSLVGSLDSPLHFGNGTRLTVT.